Listed below are T cell receptor beta chains from one sample, sequenced in a study of vaccination and CD4 T cells after COVID-19. TCRdb reprocessed the PCR reads with MiXCR, giving one entry per CDR3 protein. The sample yields 8,500 to 9,000 distinct CDR3 sequences, approximately 48% seen once. Their antigens remain unidentified. Sequenced input: CD4+ T cells from blood, cultured in vitro. The receptor source for this set is a human donor who had recovered from COVID-19. CDR3s include the opening cysteine and the closing phenylalanine or tryptophan. Fields, in order: J gene, V gene, clone size, CDR3 length, D gene, CDR3 protein, CDR3 DNA. The D gene is left open where the match is weak. Part of the rows lack a size; the others show once, few, many or a class for expanded clones.

>TRBJ2-3|TRBV12-3/TRBV12-4|-|16|-
CASSLALLDYTDTQYF
TGTGCCAGCAGTTTAGCGCTTCTAGACTACACAGATACGCAGTATTTT
>TRBJ1-2|TRBV6-1|few|16|TRBD1
CASSISPGQGWDGYTF
TGTGCCAGCAGCATATCTCCGGGACAGGGCTGGGATGGCTACACCTTC
>TRBJ2-7|TRBV20-1|-|16|TRBD2
CSAEGHTRGASYEQYF
TGCAGTGCCGAAGGTCATACGCGGGGGGCCTCCTACGAGCAGTACTTC
>TRBJ1-2|TRBV4-3|few|14|TRBD1
CASSQGTGNYGYTF
TGCGCCAGCAGCCAGGGGACAGGGAACTATGGCTACACCTTC
>TRBJ1-1|TRBV5-4|-|13|TRBD1
CASSSQQGRRAFF
TGTGCCAGCAGCTCTCAACAGGGGCGCAGGGCTTTCTTT
>TRBJ2-6|TRBV9|few|17|-
CASSVGGIPAGANVLTF
TGTGCCAGCAGCGTAGGGGGGATTCCTGCTGGGGCCAACGTCCTGACTTTC
>TRBJ1-1|TRBV21-1|few|13|-
CASSNHVNTEAFF
TGTGCCAGCAGCAATCATGTGAACACTGAAGCTTTCTTT
>TRBJ2-6|TRBV6-1|-|15|-
CASTRFSGGANVLTF
TGTGCCAGCACCAGGTTCTCAGGAGGGGCCAACGTCCTGACTTTC
>TRBJ2-2|TRBV6-1|-|14|-
CAHRPTGRAGELFF
TGTGCCCACCGACCGACAGGAAGGGCCGGGGAGCTGTTTTTT
>TRBJ1-5|TRBV19|-|15|-
CASSRRTGSNQPQHF
TGTGCCAGTAGTCGGAGAACCGGGAGCAATCAGCCCCAGCATTTT
>TRBJ1-6|TRBV25-1|few|15|TRBD1
CASSETGQPNSPLHF
TGTGCCAGCAGTGAAACGGGACAGCCAAATTCACCCCTCCACTTT
>TRBJ2-2|TRBV25-1|-|15|-
CASSDSWGFTGELFF
TGTGCCAGCAGTGATTCTTGGGGCTTCACCGGGGAGCTGTTTTTT
>TRBJ1-5|TRBV20-1|few|12|-
CSAQGGNQPQHF
TGCAGTGCTCAAGGGGGGAATCAGCCCCAGCATTTT
>TRBJ1-5|TRBV6-2/TRBV6-3|-|16|-
CASTYGDGVYNQPQHF
TGTGCCAGCACCTATGGTGATGGGGTTTATAATCAGCCCCAGCATTTT
>TRBJ2-7|TRBV30|-|14|TRBD2
CAWSLGTSGMSRNF
TGTGCCTGGAGTCTTGGGACTAGCGGGATGAGCAGGAACTTC
>TRBJ1-1|TRBV6-5|-|15|-
CASSYSGGMKTEAFF
TGTGCCAGCAGTTACTCGGGGGGCATGAAGACTGAAGCTTTCTTT
>TRBJ1-1|TRBV29-1|-|13|-
CSVEVTVFTEAFF
TGCAGCGTTGAAGTTACAGTCTTCACTGAAGCTTTCTTT
>TRBJ1-2|TRBV5-1|-|13|-
CASTSQGNYGYTF
TGCGCCAGCACCTCCCAGGGTAACTATGGCTACACCTTC
>TRBJ2-3|TRBV11-2|-|17|TRBD2
CASSPLGGGASTDTQYF
TGTGCCAGCAGCCCCCTTGGCGGGGGGGCTAGCACAGATACGCAGTATTTT
>TRBJ1-2|TRBV7-9|-|13|TRBD1
CASSLGQGGGYTF
TGTGCCAGCAGCTTAGGACAGGGAGGTGGCTACACCTTC
>TRBJ1-2|TRBV9|-|14|-
CASRELQGSRGYTF
TGTGCCAGCAGGGAATTACAGGGATCTCGAGGCTACACCTTC
>TRBJ2-7|TRBV27|-|16|TRBD1
CASSLHPGTASYEQYF
TGTGCCAGCAGTTTGCATCCTGGGACAGCCTCCTACGAGCAGTACTTC
>TRBJ1-2|TRBV20-1|-|12|-
CSAVGELYGYTF
TGCAGTGCAGTGGGGGAACTCTATGGCTACACCTTC
>TRBJ1-5|TRBV6-5|medium-sized|24|TRBD1
CASSYSFLLRPGQGDTYSNQPQHF
TGTGCCAGCAGTTACTCATTCCTATTAAGACCGGGACAGGGGGATACTTATAGCAATCAGCCCCAGCATTTT
>TRBJ2-7|TRBV12-3/TRBV12-4|few|15|TRBD2
CASSSTSGGMYEQYF
TGTGCCAGCAGTTCGACTAGCGGGGGAATGTACGAGCAGTACTTC
>TRBJ2-3|TRBV12-3/TRBV12-4|few|14|TRBD2
CASKLAGGGDTQYF
TGTGCCAGCAAACTAGCGGGAGGCGGTGATACGCAGTATTTT
>TRBJ2-5|TRBV6-1|-|15|TRBD2
CASRGLAGFQETQYF
TGTGCCAGCCGGGGACTAGCGGGTTTCCAAGAGACCCAGTACTTC
>TRBJ2-5|TRBV24-1|-|14|-
CATSDLRGGETQYF
TGTGCCACCAGTGATTTGCGTGGGGGAGAGACCCAGTACTTC